This T cell receptor beta chain was found in a study of glioma-infiltrating T cells after dendritic cell vaccination. In the study overall: Dendritic cell vaccine was injected intradermally three times, biweekly.

This sample's time point: after dendritic cell vaccination, including at tumor progression/relapse. The CDR3 contains 15 residues. The junction had 2 bases not matched to a gene; V was cut back by 3 bases and J by 3 bases. CDR1 is SGHRS, CDR2 YFSETQ, per germline. TCRdb's copy holds only in-frame clones and misses some; the assay was immunoSEQ multiplex PCR. Of about 87,000 clones in the sample, around four fifths were seen once. The source was blood, collected after dendritic cell vaccination. This sequence was found in a human donor with glioblastoma. The chain links TRBV5-1 to TRBJ2-7; 14 bases match TRBD2. CDR3 sequence (DNA): TGCGCCAGCAGCTCCGGGACTAGCGGGGGCTACGAGCAGTACTTC. Translation gives CASSSGTSGGYEQYF.